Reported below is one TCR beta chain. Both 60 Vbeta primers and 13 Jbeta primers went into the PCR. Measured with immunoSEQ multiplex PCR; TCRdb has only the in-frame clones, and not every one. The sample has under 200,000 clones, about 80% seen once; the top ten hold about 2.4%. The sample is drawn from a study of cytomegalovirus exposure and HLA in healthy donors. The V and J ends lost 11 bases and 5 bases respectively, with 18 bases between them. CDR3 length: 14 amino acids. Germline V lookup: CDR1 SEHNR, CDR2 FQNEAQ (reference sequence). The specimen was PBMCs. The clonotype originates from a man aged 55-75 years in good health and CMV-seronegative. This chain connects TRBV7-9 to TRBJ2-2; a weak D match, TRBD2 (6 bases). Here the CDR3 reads CAALRGSGTGELFF. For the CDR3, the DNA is TGTGCCGCCCTTCGGGGGAGTGGGACCGGGGAGCTGTTTTTT.